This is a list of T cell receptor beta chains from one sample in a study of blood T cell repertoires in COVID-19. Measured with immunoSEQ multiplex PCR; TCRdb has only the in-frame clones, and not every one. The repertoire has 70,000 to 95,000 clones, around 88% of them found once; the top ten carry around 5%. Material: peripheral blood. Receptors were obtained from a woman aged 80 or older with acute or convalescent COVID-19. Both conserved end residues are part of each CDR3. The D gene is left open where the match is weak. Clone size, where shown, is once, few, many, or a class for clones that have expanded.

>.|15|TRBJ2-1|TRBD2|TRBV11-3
CASSHRLAGGGEQFF
TGTGCCAGCAGCCACCGACTAGCGGGGGGGGGTGAGCAGTTCTTC
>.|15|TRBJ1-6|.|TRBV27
CASTHRRQDNSPLHF
TGTGCCAGCACTCATAGGAGACAGGATAATTCACCCCTCCACTTT
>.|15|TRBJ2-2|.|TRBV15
CATSRDQGGTGELFF
TGTGCCACCAGCAGAGATCAAGGGGGAACCGGGGAGCTGTTTTTT
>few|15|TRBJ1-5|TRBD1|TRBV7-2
CASSLSGQGNQPQHF
TGTGCCAGCAGCTTATCTGGACAGGGCAATCAGCCCCAGCATTTT
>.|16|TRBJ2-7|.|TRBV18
CASSPGKTESSYEQYF
TGTGCCAGCTCACCAGGCAAGACAGAGAGCTCCTACGAGCAGTACTTC
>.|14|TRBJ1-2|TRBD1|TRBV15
CATSRDRTGYGYTF
TGTGCCACCAGCAGAGATAGGACAGGTTATGGCTACACCTTC
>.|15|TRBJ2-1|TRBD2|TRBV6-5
CASSLLAGSLDEQFF
TGTGCCAGCAGCCTCCTAGCGGGGAGCTTGGATGAGCAGTTCTTC
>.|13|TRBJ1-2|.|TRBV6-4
CASSDSPGYGYTF
TGTGCCAGCAGTGACTCGCCCGGCTATGGCTACACCTTC
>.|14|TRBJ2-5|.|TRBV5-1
CASSFFTTQETQYF
TGCGCCAGCAGCTTTTTTACTACTCAAGAGACCCAGTACTTC
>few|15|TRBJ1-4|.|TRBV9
CASSGRGWGNEKLFF
TGTGCCAGCAGCGGCAGGGGTTGGGGCAATGAAAAACTGTTTTTT
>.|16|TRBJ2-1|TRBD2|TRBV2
CASSEESGRAYNEQFF
TGTGCCAGCAGTGAGGAGAGCGGGAGGGCCTACAATGAGCAGTTCTTC
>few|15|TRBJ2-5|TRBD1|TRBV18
CASSPPRAGGETQYF
TGTGCCAGCTCACCCCCGAGGGCAGGGGGAGAGACCCAGTACTTC
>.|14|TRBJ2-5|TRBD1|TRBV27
CASSSDRGVETQYF
TGTGCCAGCAGTTCGGACAGGGGGGTAGAGACCCAGTACTTC
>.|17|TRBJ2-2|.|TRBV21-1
CASSTTAGQGGTGELFF
TGTGCCAGCAGCACCACCGCTGGACAGGGTGGCACCGGGGAGCTGTTTTTT
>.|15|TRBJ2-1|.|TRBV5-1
CASSLERAVGNEQFF
TGCGCCAGCAGCTTGGAGAGGGCCGTTGGTAATGAGCAGTTCTTC
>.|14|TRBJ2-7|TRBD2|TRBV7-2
CASSPQVAGYEQYF
TGTGCCAGCAGCCCGCAGGTAGCGGGGTACGAGCAGTACTTC
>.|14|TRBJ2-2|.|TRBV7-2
CASSLIRGAGELFF
TGTGCCAGCAGCTTAATCCGCGGGGCGGGGGAGCTGTTTTTT
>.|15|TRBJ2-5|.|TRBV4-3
CASSQGARTEETQYF
TGCGCCAGCAGCCAAGGGGCGAGAACCGAAGAGACCCAGTACTTC